The 20 T cell receptor beta chains listed next were all sequenced from one sample in a study of kidney transplant recipient with SARS-CoV-2 infection. TCRdb processed the reads anew with MiXCR; each CDR3 protein has one entry. This table holds fewer than 250,000 distinct CDR3 sequences, 29% found once. The source was a blood sample, collected at baseline and on day 111 from a kidney transplant recipient. Source of these receptors: a male patient between 25 and 39 years old who had COVID-19 and was a kidney transplant recipient. Some of the T cells might come from the graft donor.

This clonotype appeared many times. The rearrangement joins TRBV7-2 to TRBJ1-1, with 10 nucleotides matching TRBD1. The CDR3 runs 15 residues. Trimming took 6 bases from V and 10 from J; bases not matched to a gene: 14. In germline, CDR1 is SGHTA, CDR2 FQGNSA. This CDR3 reads CASRKKGTGAGVAFF. CDR3 bases: TGTGCCAGCAGAAAGAAAGGGACAGGGGCAGGGGTAGCTTTCTTT.

Comments on this clonotype: This could be a read error, since a much larger clone is one nucleotide away. The J gene is TRBJ1-4, the V gene TRBV5-1; no clear D gene. Germline CDR1 is SGHRS and CDR2 is YFSETQ. CDR3 size: 13 residues. The CDR3 nucleotides read TGCGCCAGCAACTTGCTAGGAAATGAAAAACTGTTTTTT. Amino acids: CASNLLGNEKLFF.

This clonotype was found many times. V usage is TRBV5-8 and J usage is TRBJ2-7; no firm D call. The CDR3 length is 13 residues. Germline V gene sequence: CDR1 SGHTS, CDR2 YDEGEE. Trimming removed 4 bases from V and 1 base from J, with 9 bases in between. The CDR3 spells CASSIDSSYEQYF. Here the CDR3 DNA reads TGTGCCAGCAGCATTGACTCTTCCTACGAGCAGTACTTC.

This clonotype showed up many times. V gene TRBV7-7 combines with J gene TRBJ1-2; no clear D. From germline, CDR1 is SSHAT and CDR2 FNYEAQ (reference sequence). Between the trimmed V and J ends, which lost 5 bases and 4 bases, there was a span of 23 bases. The CDR3 is made up of 17 amino acids. CDR3 DNA: TGTGCCAGCAGCCTTCCAGATAAGTGCCGAAAGACCTATGGCTACACCTTC. Translated: CASSLPDKCRKTYGYTF.

To note about this clonotype: This may arise from a read error, as a much more abundant clone is one base away. J is TRBJ1-1 and V is TRBV18; a weak D match, TRBD1 (6 bases). The CDR3 is made up of 16 amino acids. Per germline, CDR1 KGHSH and CDR2 LQKENI. V lost 5 bases and J 6 bases, leaving 22 bases between the germline ends. CDR3 sequence reads: CASSSRGGMPSAEAFF. As DNA, the CDR3 is TGTGCCAGCTCATCAAGGGGGGGGATGCCCTCAGCTGAAGCTTTCTTT.

This clonotype was recorded at least ten times. The V call is TRBV30, the J call TRBJ2-2, with D unclear. CDR1 GTSNPN and CDR2 SVGIG come from the germline V gene (reference sequence). V was pared by 0 bases and J by 4 bases, with 12 bases between. The CDR3 runs to 15 residues. This CDR3 reads CAWSVGSVGTGELFF. In DNA form, the CDR3 reads TGTGCCTGGAGTGTAGGGTCGGTCGGCACCGGGGAGCTGTTTTTT.

To note about this clonotype: A much larger clone lies a single base off, so this may be a read error. The CDR3 does not close with the conserved phenylalanine or tryptophan, likely indicating a read error. This sequence joins TRBV2 and TRBJ2-7, with D perhaps matching TRBD1 (5 bases). The germline gives CDR1 SNHLY, CDR2 FYNNEI. Between the trimmed V and J ends, which lost 7 bases and 0 bases, there was a span of 13 bases. The CDR3 covers 14 residues. The chain's CDR3 is CASIDRTTSYEQYS. CDR3 sequence (DNA): TGTGCCAGCATTGATAGGACAACCTCCTACGAGCAGTACTCC.

Comment on this clonotype: The germline gene is not matched at one end of the junction; a read error may be the cause. The rearrangement joins TRBV3-1 to TRBJ2-7; no definite D call. The J call may be incorrect, as the DNA end agrees better with TRBJ2-5. Looked up from germline, CDR1 is LGHDT and CDR2 is YNNKEL (reference sequence). The CDR3 length is 17 residues. The CDR3 coding sequence is TGTGCCGGCAGCCGCGTCTATCCCATTTCTTTCTCTGAGACCCAGTACTTC. This encodes CAGSRVYPISFSETQYF.

Comments on this clonotype: A much larger clone sits a single nucleotide away, making a read error possible. The V and J genes are TRBV19 and TRBJ1-2, with D perhaps TRBD1 (6 bases). CDR3 size: 17 residues. V gave up 4 bases and J gave up 4 bases, with 22 bases separating them. The germline V gene encodes CDR1 LNHDA and CDR2 SQIVND (reference sequence). The CDR3 here is CASSSGQTNRKAYGYTF. CDR3 bases: TGTGCCAGTAGTAGTGGACAGACAAATCGAAAGGCCTATGGCTACACCTTC.

This clonotype came up many times. The J gene is TRBJ2-7, the V gene TRBV11-2; TRBD2 aligns across 9 bases. J gave up 6 bases and V 5 bases, and 14 bases lay outside the gene matches. The length of the CDR3 is 16 residues. The germline V gene has CDR1 SGHAT and CDR2 FQNNGV. The CDR3 DNA reads TGTGCCAGCAGCGCCCTCCCGGGACTAGCAGCCTCCGAGCAGTACTTC. Translation gives CASSALPGLAASEQYF.

This clonotype came up many times. The CDR3 DNA sequence: TGTGCCAGCAGCTTAAGGCGGGAGTCTTTCAATGAGCAGTTCTTC. Amino acid sequence: CASSLRRESFNEQFF. This chain connects TRBV11-3 to TRBJ2-1, with 7 bases aligning to TRBD2. Germline V CDR1 and CDR2: SGHNT, YENEEA. This CDR3 comprises 15 residues. With 2 bases clipped from V and 6 bases from J, the junction kept 7 bases outside the gene matches.

This clonotype is a singleton in its sample. A much larger clone lies a single base off, so this may be a read error. The rearrangement joins TRBV28 to TRBJ1-2; weak D call: TRBD1 (6 bases). The CDR3 totals 13 residues. The germline CDR1 and CDR2 sequences are MDHEN and SYDVKM. CDR3 region: CAGRADSTYGYTF. The CDR3 DNA reads TGTGCCGGCAGGGCGGACAGCACCTATGGCTACACCTTC.

At least ten counts were recorded for this clonotype. The J gene is TRBJ1-1, the V gene TRBV19, with TRBD1 matching 7 bases. With 4 bases clipped from V and 5 bases from J, the junction kept 7 bases outside the gene matches. The CDR3 loop spans 14 amino acids. CDR1 and CDR2 from the germline V gene are LNHDA and SQIVND (reference sequence). CDR3 nucleotide sequence: TGTGCCAGTAGTACCGTGACAGGGAAAACTGAAGCTTTCTTT. This sequence encodes CASSTVTGKTEAFF.

There are many counts of this clonotype. V is TRBV18 and J is TRBJ2-2, with no clear D. This CDR3 is built from 14 residues. Germline assignment: CDR1 KGHSH and CDR2 LQKENI. Trimming removed 4 bases at V and 4 bases at J, with 10 bases between. CDR3 sequence reads: CASSLSSGTGELFF. The CDR3 bases are TGTGCCAGCTCACTCTCCTCTGGCACCGGGGAGCTGTTTTTT.

This clonotype was observed at least ten times. CDR3 nucleotides: TGTGCCAGCAGCCAAGGGGATACAGGGGAAAGACCTGAAGCTTTCTTT. Its translation is CASSQGDTGERPEAFF. The V and J genes are TRBV4-2 and TRBJ1-1; TRBD1 matches 7 bases. The CDR3 has 16 amino acids. The J segment lost 6 bases and the V segment lost 1 base, leaving 11 bases of the junction unmatched. In germline, CDR1 is LGHNA, CDR2 YNFKEQ.

This clonotype came up a few times. The chain is built from TRBV8-2 and TRBJ1-2; the table assigns TRBD1, which was not confirmed against the DNA. TRBV8-2 is noted as a pseudogene. The length of the CDR3 is 16 residues. The chain's CDR3 is CGSRTGDSRKTYGYTF. The CDR3 bases are TGTGGCAGTAGAACAGGTGATAGCCGAAAGACCTATGGCTACACCTTC.

This clonotype was observed at least ten times. V and J are TRBV2 and TRBJ1-3, with 9 bases fitting TRBD1. CDR1 and CDR2 from the germline V gene are SNHLY and FYNNEI. Trimming at V came to 6 bases and at J to 0 bases, leaving 3 bases not matched to a gene. This CDR3 region has 15 residues. For the CDR3, the DNA is TGTGCCAGCAGCGGACAGGGGAGCTCTGGAAACACCATATATTTT. Its protein is CASSGQGSSGNTIYF.

This clonotype was picked up many times. The chain joins TRBV6-8 to TRBJ1-2; D not resolved. This CDR3 has 17 amino acids. V was shortened by 4 bases and J by 4 bases, with 22 bases between the two germline ends. From germline, CDR1 is MNHGY and CDR2 SAAAGT. The CDR3 DNA is TGTGCCAGCAGTTCTAAAAGACGCTCTAGAAAGACCTATGGCTACACCTTC. Protein: CASSSKRRSRKTYGYTF.

This clonotype has just a few counts. A clone one base away is much larger, so this may be a read error. The V gene is TRBV27, the J gene TRBJ1-1; D perhaps matches TRBD1 (5 bases). The CDR3 length is 14 residues. From germline, CDR1 is MNHEY and CDR2 SMNVEV (reference sequence). The CDR3 DNA sequence: TGTGCCGGCAGTCAACAGGAAGCTAACACTGAAGCTTTCTTT. Its translation is CAGSQQEANTEAFF.

Regarding this clonotype: This could be a read error, since a much larger clone is one nucleotide away. The CDR3 DNA reads TGTGCCAGCAGTACTGACAAGCCTTACGGAAAGACCTATGGCTACACCTTC. Protein product: CASSTDKPYGKTYGYTF. V usage is TRBV6-5 and J usage is TRBJ1-2; D remains unclear. There are 17 residues in the CDR3. Trimming pared 5 bases from V and 4 bases from J, leaving 23 bases between. In germline, CDR1 is MNHEY, CDR2 SVGAGI.